Each of the 17 T cell receptor beta chains below was sequenced from the same sample in a study of cytomegalovirus exposure and HLA in healthy donors. PCR employed 60 Vbeta and 13 Jbeta primers. Using immunoSEQ multiplex PCR, the repertoire was profiled, and TCRdb retains in-frame clones only, with some absent. The table includes about 120,000 clones, 70% to 90% detected once. Material for sequencing was PBMCs. The receptors were gathered from a man between 18 and 29 years old in good health and CMV-seropositive.

The V gene is TRBV18, the J gene TRBJ1-5; perhaps TRBD1 as D (6 bases). The CDR3 covers 14 residues. Germline V gene data show CDR1 as KGHSH and CDR2 as LQKENI. The V end lost 1 base, the J end lost 6 bases, and 10 bases lay between the germline ends. CDR3 loop: CASSPLKGVQPQHF. The CDR3 DNA follows: TGTGCCAGCTCACCACTCAAGGGGGTTCAGCCCCAGCATTTT.

The genes are TRBV14 and TRBJ2-5; D is undetermined. The CDR3 loop spans 17 amino acids. V was pared by 4 bases and J by 2 bases, with 20 bases between. Per the germline V gene, CDR1 is SGHDN and CDR2 is FVKESK. Here the CDR3 reads CASSPPPTLSAQETQYF. CDR3 sequence (DNA): TGTGCCAGCAGCCCTCCCCCGACTCTTTCGGCGCAAGAGACCCAGTACTTC.

This clone was seen only once. The V call is TRBV18, the J call TRBJ1-6; no reliable D call. The germline V gene encodes CDR1 KGHSH and CDR2 LQKENI. There are 13 residues in the CDR3. Trimming took off 5 bases at V and 7 bases at J, with 9 bases between the two ends. As DNA, the CDR3 is TGTGCCAGCTCATTTGGGCAGAATTCACCCCTCCACTTT. The encoded protein is CASSFGQNSPLHF. Supplemented by reference TRBV18 and TRBJ1-6, the full variable domain reads NAGVMQNPRHLVRRRGQEARLRCSPMKGHSHVYWYRQLPEEGLKFMVYLQKENIIDESGMPKERFSAEFPKEGPSILRIQQVVRGDSAAYFCASSFGQNSPLHFGNGTRLTVT.

Only one count was recorded for this clone. This chain connects TRBV14 to TRBJ1-4, with D unresolved. V gave up 3 bases and J gave up 0 bases, with 8 bases separating them. The CDR3 is 15 residues long. Germline V CDR1 and CDR2: SGHDN, FVKESK. As DNA, the CDR3 is TGTGCCAGCAGCCACTATTCTGCAACTAATGAAAAACTGTTTTTT. Its protein is CASSHYSATNEKLFF.

This chain connects TRBV14 to TRBJ1-3; D remains ambiguous. In germline, CDR1 is SGHDN, CDR2 FVKESK. The V and J ends lost 3 bases and 2 bases respectively, with 5 bases between them. The CDR3 contains 13 residues. The CDR3 DNA reads TGTGCCAGCAGCCAGTACACTGGAAACACCATATATTTT. Residues: CASSQYTGNTIYF.

This clone has a handful of counts. The chain is built from TRBV5-1 and TRBJ2-6; D gene unclear. V lost 3 bases and J 0 bases, leaving 4 bases between the germline ends. This CDR3 has 14 residues. Looked up from germline, CDR1 is SGHRS and CDR2 is YFSETQ. The CDR3 DNA follows: TGCGCCAGCAGCTCAGTCTCTGGGGCCAACGTCCTGACTTTC. Protein sequence: CASSSVSGANVLTF.

V and J are TRBV5-1 and TRBJ2-7, with a possible D match to TRBD2 (6 bases). In germline, CDR1 is SGHRS, CDR2 YFSETQ. V lost 0 bases to trimming and J lost 3 bases, with 13 bases between them. This CDR3 is 15 amino acids long. The CDR3 DNA follows: TGCGCCAGCAGCTTGGGGGAGGCCAGGGTCTACGAGCAGTACTTC. Protein sequence: CASSLGEARVYEQYF.

The V gene is TRBV21-1, the J gene TRBJ2-1; the D call in the table, TRBD1, was not verified against the DNA. TRBV21-1 is described as a pseudogene. This CDR3 contains 13 residues. The CDR3 reads CASSKGPNNEQFF. In DNA form, the CDR3 reads TGTGCCAGCAGCAAAGGGCCCAACAATGAGCAGTTCTTC.

The genes are TRBV13 and TRBJ1-5, with TRBD1 identical over 7 bases. CDR1 and CDR2 (germline): PRHDT, FYEKMQ (reference sequence). V shed 5 bases and J 5 bases; nucleotides not matched to a gene: 6. This CDR3 contains 14 residues. The CDR3 loop is CASSEGQFDQPQHF. Written as DNA, the CDR3 is TGTGCCAGCAGCGAGGGACAGTTCGATCAGCCCCAGCATTTT.

This chain uses TRBV7-6 with TRBJ1-4; maybe TRBD1 (5 bases). Germline lookup yields CDR1 SGHVS and CDR2 FNYEAQ. This CDR3 contains 17 residues. The V gene lost 4 bases and the J gene lost 5 bases, with 20 bases spanning the gap. CDR3 protein: CASSSPYRQCSNEKLFF. The CDR3 DNA is TGTGCCAGCAGCTCTCCCTACCGACAGTGCTCGAATGAAAAACTGTTTTTT.

This chain connects TRBV6-5 to TRBJ1-3; D gene uncertain. CDR1 MNHEY and CDR2 SVGAGI come from the germline V gene. Trimming took off 0 bases at V and 9 bases at J, with 12 bases between the two ends. The CDR3 loop spans 14 amino acids. The CDR3 DNA sequence: TGTGCCAGCAGTTACTCTGGGCAAGGGAGCACCATATATTTT. This encodes CASSYSGQGSTIYF.

The chain recombines TRBV5-6 with TRBJ2-6; TRBD1 is a possible D gene (6 bases). CDR1 and CDR2 (germline): SGHDT, YYEEEE. The germline V and J ends were trimmed by 1 base and 2 bases, with 7 bases remaining between them. This CDR3 is 15 amino acids long. CDR3 region: CASSLTGTGANVLTF. CDR3 in DNA: TGTGCCAGCAGCTTGACAGGGACTGGGGCCAACGTCCTGACTTTC.

The chain has TRBV29-1 and TRBJ2-7; 7 nucleotides match TRBD1. Germline V CDR1 and CDR2: SQVTM, ANQGSEA. V was pared by 4 bases and J by 2 bases, with 11 bases of the junction left unmatched. CDR3 size: 15 residues. The CDR3 loop is CSVGPTGVGPYEQYF. CDR3 nucleotide sequence: TGCAGCGTTGGCCCTACAGGGGTCGGCCCCTACGAGCAGTACTTC.

J is TRBJ2-7 and V is TRBV11-3; 7 bases are shared with TRBD1. Unmatched junction bases numbered 3, after V lost 4 bases and J lost 3 bases. The germline V gene has CDR1 SGHNT and CDR2 YENEEA. This CDR3 contains 13 residues. The CDR3 sequence: CASSYAGGYEQYF. The DNA of the CDR3 is TGTGCCAGCAGCTATGCAGGGGGCTACGAGCAGTACTTC.

The chain is built from TRBV10-3 and TRBJ2-1; TRBD2 matches 7 bases. The ends lost 4 bases at V and 4 bases at J; junction bases unmatched: 10. Per the germline V gene, CDR1 is ENHRY and CDR2 is SYGVKD. The CDR3 runs to 16 residues. CDR3 sequence (DNA): TGTGCCATCAGTGGGACCCTAGCGGAGTTATACAATGAGCAGTTCTTC. Its protein product is CAISGTLAELYNEQFF.

This chain connects TRBV7-9 to TRBJ1-2, with 8 bases matching TRBD1. The V gene end was trimmed by 6 bases and the J gene end by 1 base; junction bases not matched to a gene: 7. In germline, CDR1 is SEHNR, CDR2 FQNEAQ (reference sequence). The CDR3 loop spans 15 amino acids. The CDR3 reads CASRTAGGHNYGYTF. CDR3 DNA: TGTGCCAGCAGGACGGCAGGGGGCCATAACTATGGCTACACCTTC. The whole variable domain, filled in from reference TRBV7-9 and TRBJ1-2, reads DTGVSQNPRHKITKRGQNVTFRCDPISEHNRLYWYRQTLGQGPEFLTYFQNEAQLEKSRLLSDRFSAERPKGSFSTLEIQRTEQGDSAMYLCASRTAGGHNYGYTFGSGTRLTVV.

The CDR3 DNA follows: TGCAGCGTTGTGGGGGACAATGGCTACACCTTC. This codes for CSVVGDNGYTF. J is TRBJ1-2 and V is TRBV29-1, with D possibly being TRBD1 (6 bases). CDR3 length equals 11 residues. Germline CDR1 SQVTM, CDR2 ANQGSEA. The V end lost 4 bases, the J end lost 6 bases, and 9 bases lay between the germline ends.